This TCR beta chain was sequenced in a study of blood T cells in healthy people across ages (dated by TCRdb to the mid-2010s). About the investigation overall: Template switching captured roughly one uniquely barcoded TCR beta cDNA molecule per two T cells in model experiments. Age-related changes in TCR beta repertoire diversity were measured in the study by deep sequencing normalized with unique cDNA molecular identifiers. Four age groups were formed from the donors: young (average approximately 16 years), middle-aged (around 39), aged (62) and long-lived (82). To avoid experimental bias, donors of different ages were spread randomly across the sequencing lanes. For two donors (one aged 18 to 29 and one aged 80 or older), the study analyzed two additional independent replicas of 1 million unique cDNA reads from the same blood draw.

CDR1 and CDR2 were assigned from the germline V gene (reference sequence) as DFQATT and SNEGSKA. V has 0 bases trimmed and J has 0 bases trimmed; junction bases matching no gene number 3. The CDR3, from cysteine to phenylalanine, totals 15 residues. Of all the DNA, just the CDR3 is kept, 45 bases in frame from base 1. The donors were roughly 40 Caucasian individuals from Russia, aged roughly 6 to 90 years, who were systemically healthy. About 10 milliliters of peripheral blood were collected from each donor into EDTA-treated Vacutainer tubes. Ficoll-Paque density-gradient centrifugation was used to isolate PBMCs, with at least 7 million per sample. Total RNA, at least 6 micrograms per sample, was extracted from PBMCs with Trizol reagent. For every donor, flow cytometry on a PBMC aliquot measured the percentage of naive CD45RAhigh/CD27high T cells. The library was obtained by 5' RACE. TCRdb names Illumina HiSeq 2500 as the instrument used. The second PCR ran for roughly 7 to 11 cycles and used a J-beta primer mix along with a sample-barcoded 5' primer. A unique molecular identifier was introduced onto each TCR beta cDNA molecule by a template-switch 5' adaptor carrying 12 random nucleotides. Each sample yielded at least 2.5 million CDR3-containing paired-end reads. All of the RNA was converted into first-strand cDNA using the Mint cDNA synthesis kit, with a TRBC-specific oligonucleotide serving as the primer. After uracil-DNA glycosylase treatment, a first 18-cycle PCR used universal primers M1SS and BC2_uni_R on all cDNA. The authors' analysis ran thus. For normalization, 1 million high-quality reads, each with a distinct molecular identifier, were randomly selected from each sample. Reads sharing molecular identifiers were discarded rather than binned into consensus sequences. CDR3 identification, clonotype clustering and error correction used MiTCR with a Q25 quality threshold and the strictest error-elimination algorithm. Lower-bound total TCR beta diversity was estimated with a nonparametric unseen species model using Euler transformation. TCRdb reprocessing: public reads trimmed at Q25 with fastp, clones called with MiXCR, in-frame beta chains kept. For every CDR3 protein sequence, its rows merge into one entry that carries the most common genes and DNA. These V and J calls rely on TCRdb rather than the paper's analysis. Recorded for this sample are some 1.5 million distinct CDR3 sequences; under 30% of them occurred a single time. The top ten constitute roughly 8% of the sample.

What the authors observed across the whole study: Compared with the aged group, the long-lived group had more naive CD4+ T cells, fewer expanded clones and increased TCR diversity, suggesting age selection. Since profiling was done on bulk unsorted PBMCs, naive and antigen-experienced compartments could not be conclusively compared. Donor CMV infection status was unknown, potentially confounding age-related changes in expanded clonotypes. As age increased, observed TCR beta diversity per million T cells dropped in a roughly linear way, and a significant reduction was already evident by age about 40. Total diversity estimates from one million sequenced T cells were considered lower bounds and underestimates. Observed TCR beta diversity correlated strongly with the percentage of naive T cells measured by flow cytometry.

This clonotype came up many times. The specificity of this receptor is unknown. Base qualities were left out, and no much larger clone turns up one base away. The sequence came from a woman in her 30s in good health. The chain joins TRBV20-1 to TRBJ2-5, with 8 bases matching TRBD1. The specimen was blood. The CDR3 reads as follows: CSARETGAYQETQYF. Here is the DNA: TGCAGTGCTAGAGAGACAGGGGCCTACCAAGAGACCCAGTACTTC.